One sample yielded the 15 T cell receptor beta chains listed below, sequenced in a study of post-analysis software for immune sequencing data. The antigens of these receptors remain unknown. Notes on the study in general: Among roughly five TRBV segments more frequent in patients than controls were TRBV5-6, TRBV5-1 and TRBV20-1.

Built from TCR beta cDNA, the libraries had unique molecular identifiers in them. TCRdb used MiXCR to reprocess the PCR reads, holding one entry per CDR3 protein. The repertoire holds about 380,000 distinct CDR3 sequences, with roughly 35% as singletons. Sequences were obtained from blood. These receptors came from a girl under 18 with multiple sclerosis.

The chain joins TRBV9 to TRBJ2-1; 10 bases align to TRBD2. The germline gives CDR1 SGDLS, CDR2 YYNGEE. V lost 0 bases, J lost 15 bases, and 9 bases stayed unmatched. This CDR3 region has 14 residues. This CDR3 is CASSVDLAGVSRFF. The CDR3, as DNA: TGTGCCAGCAGCGTAGACCTAGCGGGGGTATCGCGGTTCTTC.

Only a few counts were recorded for this clonotype. The rearrangement uses TRBV20-1 and TRBJ2-1; no clear D. The V and J ends lost 0 bases and 12 bases respectively, with 12 bases between them. The CDR3 length is 12 residues. Germline CDR1 reads DFQATT; CDR2 reads SNEGSKA (reference sequence). CDR3 nucleotide sequence: TGCAGTGCTAGAGATACGTCTTCAGGGCAGTTCTTC. It encodes CSARDTSSGQFF.

This clonotype was counted a few times. The gene calls are TRBV9 and TRBJ2-3, with D uncertain. The V gene's germline CDR1 is SGDLS and CDR2 YYNGEE. CDR3 length: 15 residues. Trimming cost V 4 bases and J 5 bases, with 17 bases left between them. CDR3 amino acids: CASSPGWVDQDTQYF. CDR3 nucleotide sequence: TGTGCCAGCAGCCCCGGGTGGGTAGATCAAGATACGCAGTATTTT.

The chain joins TRBV11-1 to TRBJ2-3, with 10 nucleotides matching TRBD1. CDR3 size: 16 residues. Germline V CDR1 and CDR2: SGHAT, FQDESV (reference sequence). The V gene end was trimmed by 3 bases and the J gene end by 4 bases; junction bases not matched to a gene: 7. The CDR3 region has the DNA TGTGCCAGCAGCTTTTTTACCGGACAGGGGGCAGATACGCAGTATTTT. Protein: CASSFFTGQGADTQYF.

This rearrangement joins TRBV29-1 to TRBJ2-2; tentative D call: TRBD1 (6 bases). CDR3 length: 16 residues. The V gene's germline CDR1 is SQVTM and CDR2 ANQGSEA. V gave up 1 base and J gave up 5 bases, with 17 bases separating them. The CDR3 sequence: CSVEGRGVDRTGELFF. Written as DNA, the CDR3 is TGCAGCGTTGAAGGGCGAGGGGTAGACAGGACCGGGGAGCTGTTTTTT.

The rearrangement uses TRBV4-2 and TRBJ2-1; 8 nucleotides align to TRBD2. Germline V lookup: CDR1 LGHNA, CDR2 YNFKEQ. The CDR3 loop spans 16 amino acids. V shed 7 bases and J 5 bases; nucleotides not matched to a gene: 13. CDR3 coding DNA: TGTGCCAGCAACCCTCATCGGCGGGGGGTGGACAATGAGCAGTTCTTC. Encoded protein: CASNPHRRGVDNEQFF.

This clonotype showed up just a few times. The chain has TRBV20-1 and TRBJ1-6; TRBD1 matches at 8 bases. The CDR3 has 13 residues. The junction had 5 bases not matched to a gene; V was cut back by 5 bases and J by 8 bases. CDR1 and CDR2 (germline): DFQATT, SNEGSKA (reference sequence). In DNA, the CDR3 is TGCAGTGCTCCCGACAGGGGCGATTCACCCCTCCACTTT. Translated, it gives CSAPDRGDSPLHF.

The V call is TRBV5-5, the J call TRBJ2-4; 11 nucleotides line up with TRBD2. Trimming took 6 bases from V and 5 from J; bases not matched to a gene: 4. The CDR3 length is 14 residues. Germline CDR1 reads SGHKS; CDR2 reads YYEKEE (reference sequence). The CDR3: CASIAGLAENIQYF. Here the CDR3 DNA reads TGTGCCAGCATCGCGGGACTAGCGGAAAACATTCAGTACTTC. Full variable domain (remainder filled in from reference TRBV5-5 and TRBJ2-4): DAGVTQSPTHLIKTRGQQVTLRCSPISGHKSVSWYQQVLGQGPQFIFQYYEKEERGRGNFPDRFSARQFPNYSSELNVNALLLGDSALYLCASIAGLAENIQYFGAGTRLSVL.

The chain joins TRBV20-1 to TRBJ2-5, with TRBD2 identical over 13 bases. V shed 5 bases, J shed 5 bases, and the junction held 8 bases outside the gene matches. Looked up from germline, CDR1 is DFQATT and CDR2 is SNEGSKA (reference sequence). This CDR3 has 15 residues. The chain's CDR3 is CSASATSGGAETQYF. The CDR3, as DNA: TGCAGTGCTTCTGCTACTAGCGGGGGGGCCGAGACCCAGTACTTC.

The chain recombines TRBV5-1 with TRBJ1-1; D is perhaps TRBD1 (6 bases). The V end lost 6 bases, the J end lost 7 bases, and 19 bases lay between the germline ends. Germline V CDR1 and CDR2: SGHRS, YFSETQ. The length of the CDR3 is 14 residues. This CDR3 is CASTLDRFGGEAFF. CDR3 sequence (DNA): TGCGCCAGCACCCTAGACAGGTTTGGTGGTGAAGCTTTCTTT.

This clonotype was seen more than once but under ten times. This sequence joins TRBV12-3 or TRBV12-4 and TRBJ2-7, with D possibly being TRBD1 or TRBD2 (5 bases each). The V gene lost 7 bases and the J gene lost 5 bases, with 9 bases spanning the gap. The CDR3 is 11 amino acids. The CDR3 DNA follows: TGTGCCAGCACGAGGGGCCACGAGCAGTACTTC. Encoded protein: CASTRGHEQYF.

V is TRBV20-1 and J is TRBJ1-4, with D perhaps TRBD1 (6 bases). Trimming cost V 5 bases and J 2 bases, with 15 bases left between them. CDR1 and CDR2 (germline): DFQATT, SNEGSKA (reference sequence). The CDR3 spans 15 residues. The CDR3 DNA is TGCAGTGCTTGGGCCACAGGGAACACTAATGAAAAACTGTTTTTT. It specifies CSAWATGNTNEKLFF.

V gene TRBV7-2 combines with J gene TRBJ2-2, with a weak D call TRBD2 (6 bases). Germline CDR1 is SGHTA and CDR2 is FQGNSA. V was trimmed by 5 bases and J by 6 bases, leaving 13 bases between them. CDR3 length equals 14 residues. Written as DNA, the CDR3 is TGTGCCAGCAGCCCCGGGAGCAGGGCCGGGGAGCTGTTTTTT. The encoded protein is CASSPGSRAGELFF.

This clonotype came up once. CDR3 sequence reads: CASSWETGIEAFF. DNA for the CDR3: TGTGCCAGCAGTTGGGAGACAGGGATTGAAGCTTTCTTT. The gene calls are TRBV12-3 or TRBV12-4 and TRBJ1-1; 7 bases agree with TRBD1. V dropped 4 bases and J dropped 7; count of bases not matched to a gene: 6. This CDR3 region has 13 residues.

J is TRBJ2-3 and V is TRBV7-6; 8 bases map to TRBD2. V shed 0 bases and J 2 bases; nucleotides not matched to a gene: 7. The CDR3 extends over 17 amino acids. CDR1 and CDR2 from the germline V gene are SGHVS and FNYEAQ. The CDR3 loop reads CASSLAYPGGATDTQYF. The CDR3 bases are TGTGCCAGCAGCTTAGCATATCCGGGGGGGGCCACAGATACGCAGTATTTT.